Following are 9 T cell receptor beta chains from one sample sequenced in a study of cytomegalovirus exposure and HLA in healthy donors. The PCR employed 60 Vbeta primers together with 13 Jbeta primers. Some clones are missing from TCRdb's copy, which holds only in-frame ones; the method was immunoSEQ multiplex PCR. The sample totals around 75,000 clones; its top ten clones hold 4% to 5.5%. Sequencing input: PBMCs. The receptors here all came from a man aged 40-49 years in good health and CMV-seronegative.

The V call is TRBV7-2, the J call TRBJ2-7; a weak D match, TRBD1 (5 bases). This CDR3 spans 16 amino acids. V was clipped by 4 bases and J by 6 bases, with 22 bases between them. Germline CDR1 SGHTA, CDR2 FQGNSA. As DNA, the CDR3 is TGTGCCAGCAGCTCCGGATACATCATCCAGGGAAGCGAGCAGTACTTC. Protein sequence: CASSSGYIIQGSEQYF.

The rearrangement joins TRBV7-8 to TRBJ2-7; 7 nucleotides line up with TRBD2. V shed 4 bases, J shed 9 bases, and the junction held 6 bases outside the gene matches. Germline CDR1 reads SGHVS; CDR2 reads FQNEAQ. This CDR3 has 12 residues. In nucleotides, the CDR3 is TGTGCCAGCAGCTCTAGAGGGGAGGGGCAGTACTTC. Translating it yields CASSSRGEGQYF.

The chain recombines TRBV7-9 with TRBJ2-1; 12 bases fit TRBD1. Germline V gene data show CDR1 as SEHNR and CDR2 as FQNEAQ (reference sequence). This CDR3 has 16 residues. V lost 5 bases, J lost 12 bases, and 14 bases stayed unmatched. CDR3 region: CASSLPGQGARGVQFF. The CDR3 region has the DNA TGTGCCAGCAGCCTACCGGGACAGGGGGCCCGGGGTGTGCAGTTCTTC. The whole variable domain, remainder taken from reference TRBV7-9 and TRBJ2-1, is DTGVSQNPRHKITKRGQNVTFRCDPISEHNRLYWYRQTLGQGPEFLTYFQNEAQLEKSRLLSDRFSAERPKGSFSTLEIQRTEQGDSAMYLCASSLPGQGARGVQFFGPGTRLTVL.

The chain couples TRBV28 to TRBJ1-5, with TRBD1 matching 11 bases. V was clipped by 6 bases and J by 7 bases; unmatched bases: 8. CDR1 is MDHEN and CDR2 is SYDVKM in the germline V gene. CDR3 length: 15 residues. This CDR3 is CASSKDRGLQQPQHF. The DNA of the CDR3 is TGTGCCAGCAGCAAGGACAGGGGGCTACAACAGCCCCAGCATTTT.

V and J are TRBV4-1 and TRBJ2-5; D is perhaps TRBD1 (6 bases). The DNA end is more similar to TRBJ2-7, so the J call may be wrong. The germline CDR1 and CDR2 sequences are MGHRA and YSYEKL. This CDR3 has 14 residues. The CDR3 spells CASSHTPQGHEQYF. CDR3 nucleotides: TGCGCCAGCAGCCACACCCCACAGGGCCACGAGCAGTACTTC.

The chain recombines TRBV7-2 with TRBJ2-3; TRBD2 agrees at 13 bases. CDR3 size: 18 residues. The junction had 7 bases not matched to a gene; V was cut back by 3 bases and J by 1 base. From germline, CDR1 is SGHTA and CDR2 FQGNSA. CDR3 amino acids: CASSLEGTSGTRTDTQYF. Here the CDR3 DNA reads TGTGCCAGCAGCTTGGAAGGGACTAGCGGGACCCGCACAGATACGCAGTATTTT.

This sequence joins TRBV6-5 and TRBJ1-2; 8 bases agree with TRBD1. CDR1 is MNHEY, CDR2 SVGAGI, per germline. J was trimmed by 1 base and V by 8 bases; bases with no gene match: 9. CDR3 size: 15 residues. The DNA for the CDR3 is TGTGCCAGCGGTATCCGGGACAGGCTTAACTATGGCTACACCTTC. Its translation is CASGIRDRLNYGYTF.

The V and J genes are TRBV7-9 and TRBJ2-3; D gene ambiguous. Trimming left V 7 bases short and J 6 bases short, with 8 bases between. Germline V gene sequence: CDR1 SEHNR, CDR2 FQNEAQ (reference sequence). This CDR3 has 11 amino acids. The DNA of the CDR3 is TGTGCCAGCACCCCCCTTGATACGCAGTATTTT. Translated, it gives CASTPLDTQYF.

The J gene is TRBJ1-1, the V gene TRBV7-2; D is unresolved. Germline CDR1 reads SGHTA; CDR2 reads FQGNSA. Trimming left V 3 bases short and J 0 bases short, with 8 bases between. The CDR3 length is 14 residues. CDR3 loop: CASSLRSLNTEAFF. The CDR3 DNA reads as TGTGCCAGCAGCTTGAGGTCGTTGAACACTGAAGCTTTCTTT.